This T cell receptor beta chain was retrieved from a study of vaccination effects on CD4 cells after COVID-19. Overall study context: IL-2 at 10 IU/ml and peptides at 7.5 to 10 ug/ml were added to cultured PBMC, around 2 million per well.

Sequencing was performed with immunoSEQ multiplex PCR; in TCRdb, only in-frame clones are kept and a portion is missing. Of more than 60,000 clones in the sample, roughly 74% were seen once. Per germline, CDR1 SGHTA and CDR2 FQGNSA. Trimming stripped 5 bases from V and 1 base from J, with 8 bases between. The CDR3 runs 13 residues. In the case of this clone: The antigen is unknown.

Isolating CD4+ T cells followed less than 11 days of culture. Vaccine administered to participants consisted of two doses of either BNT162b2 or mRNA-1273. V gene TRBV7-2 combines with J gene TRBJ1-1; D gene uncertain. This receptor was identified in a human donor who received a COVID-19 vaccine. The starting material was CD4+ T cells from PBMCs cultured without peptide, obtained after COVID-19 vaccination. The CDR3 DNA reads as TGTGCCAGCAGCACAAGGACGAACACTGAAGCTTTCTTT. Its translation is CASSTRTNTEAFF.